A single sample gave rise to the 17 T cell receptor beta chains below, sequenced in a study of OX40 agonist ivuxolimab in advanced cancers. Generated by immunoSEQ multiplex PCR, the TCRdb table keeps only in-frame clones and is missing some. The sample includes 69,000 or so clones, around 80% of them seen just once. The sample consisted of CD4+ or CD8+ T cells sorted from blood, taken in a trial of the OX40 agonist ivuxolimab. The receptors stem from an adult with an advanced solid tumor such as melanoma, head and neck, liver or kidney cancer.

The chain employs TRBV5-6 and TRBJ2-2; D unclear. CDR1 is SGHDT, CDR2 YYEEEE, per germline. The V end was cut by 0 bases, the J end by 4 bases, with 7 bases between. This CDR3 contains 14 residues. DNA for the CDR3: TGTGCCAGCAGCTTGGGGGTAGCCACCGGGGAGCTGTTTTTT. It codes for CASSLGVATGELFF.

The count of this clone is one. This sequence joins TRBV28 and TRBJ2-1; D gene ambiguous. The V and J ends lost 9 bases and 0 bases respectively, with 9 bases between them. The CDR3 consists of 13 residues. The germline V gene has CDR1 MDHEN and CDR2 SYDVKM. The CDR3 here is CASSGPSYNEQFF. CDR3 DNA: TGTGCCAGTAGTGGTCCCTCCTACAATGAGCAGTTCTTC. Full variable domain (rest looked up from reference TRBV28 and TRBJ2-1): DVKVTQSSRYLVKRTGEKVFLECVQDMDHENMFWYRQDPGLGLRLIYFSYDVKMKEKGDIPEGYSVSREKKERFSLILESASTNQTSMYLCASSGPSYNEQFFGPGTRLTVL.

This clone was detected a few times. CDR3 amino acids: CASSSYFRDPEQYF. CDR3 nucleotide sequence: TGTGCCAGCAGCTCATATTTCAGGGATCCCGAGCAGTACTTC. This chain joins TRBV5-6 and TRBJ2-7; D may be TRBD1 (5 bases). CDR3 length: 14 residues. Germline assignment: CDR1 SGHDT and CDR2 YYEEEE. V lost 3 bases and J lost 6, with 16 bases in between.

The chain joins TRBV2 to TRBJ2-1, with TRBD2 matching 7 bases. V dropped 0 bases and J dropped 14; count of bases not matched to a gene: 7. Germline assignment: CDR1 SNHLY and CDR2 FYNNEI. This CDR3 comprises 13 residues. In DNA, the CDR3 is TGTGCCAGCAGTGAAGCGGGAGGGTACAAGGAGTTCTTC. Translation gives CASSEAGGYKEFF. Combining the CDR3 with reference TRBV2 and TRBJ2-1 gives the whole variable domain EPEVTQTPSHQVTQMGQEVILRCVPISNHLYFYWYRQILGQKVEFLVSFYNNEISEKSEIFDDQFSVERPDGSNFTLKIRSTKLEDSAMYFCASSEAGGYKEFFGPGTRLTVL.

The genes are TRBV15 and TRBJ2-7, with a possible D match to TRBD2 (6 bases). Germline assignment: CDR1 LNHNV and CDR2 YYDKDF (reference sequence). V lost 0 bases, J lost 5 bases, and 23 bases lay in between. This CDR3 is built from 18 residues. The CDR3 DNA reads as TGTGCCACCAGCAGAGAAACCGGGAGACGGCTTCGTTGGAACGAGCAGTACTTC. Translation: CATSRETGRRLRWNEQYF.

This clone was counted a single time. The rearrangement joins TRBV7-8 to TRBJ1-2, with a weak D call TRBD1 (5 bases). The CDR3 sequence is 15 residues long. V was cut by 4 bases and J by 8 bases, with 20 bases left in between. Germline values: CDR1 SGHVS, CDR2 FQNEAQ. CDR3 in DNA: TGTGCCAGCAGCTCCACGGGACGGACATCAGGGGGCTACACCTTC. It translates to CASSSTGRTSGGYTF. Together with reference TRBV7-8 and TRBJ1-2, the CDR3 gives the full variable domain: GAGVSQSPRYKVAKRGQDVALRCDPISGHVSLFWYQQALGQGPEFLTYFQNEAQLDKSGLPSDRFFAERPEGSVSTLKIQRTQQEDSAVYLCASSSTGRTSGGYTFGSGTRLTVV.

The V and J genes are TRBV5-1 and TRBJ2-2; 9 nucleotides align to TRBD2. CDR3 length: 15 residues. Germline trimming cut 2 bases from V and 7 bases from J; bases unmatched to any gene: 6. Germline-derived CDR1 and CDR2 are SGHRS and YFSETQ. CDR3 nucleotide sequence: TGCGCCAGCAGCTTTAGCGGGAGCGGGGACGGGGAGCTGTTTTTT. This codes for CASSFSGSGDGELFF.

The rearrangement joins TRBV25-1 to TRBJ2-7; no clear D gene. The CDR3 has 13 amino acids. Deletions cut 3 bases from V and 3 bases from J, with 9 bases between. CDR1 MGHDK and CDR2 SYGVNS come from the germline V gene. The CDR3, as DNA: TGTGCCAGCAGTGATAGGTTGCTCTACGAGCAGTACTTC. Its translation: CASSDRLLYEQYF.

The V gene is TRBV28, the J gene TRBJ1-2; no clear D. V dropped 3 bases and J dropped 3 bases, with 11 bases sitting between them. This CDR3 comprises 14 residues. Germline V gives CDR1 MDHEN, CDR2 SYDVKM. The CDR3: CASSFMTPYYGYTF. CDR3 nucleotides: TGTGCCAGCAGTTTCATGACGCCCTACTATGGCTACACCTTC.

DNA for the CDR3: TGTGCCAGCAGTTTATCGGGACTAGCGGGGGGGTACACAGATACGCAGTATTTT. Its protein is CASSLSGLAGGYTDTQYF. The V gene is TRBV27, the J gene TRBJ2-3; 16 nucleotides match TRBD2. The germline V gene encodes CDR1 MNHEY and CDR2 SMNVEV (reference sequence). V lost 0 bases, J lost 2 bases, and 2 bases stayed unmatched. The CDR3 runs 18 residues.

The V and J genes are TRBV7-9 and TRBJ2-3; TRBD1 agrees at 7 bases. V lost 0 bases, J lost 5 bases, and 8 bases stayed unmatched. CDR1 and CDR2 (germline): SEHNR, FQNEAQ (reference sequence). The CDR3 extends over 16 amino acids. CDR3 region: CASSLADREVGDTQYF. For the CDR3, the DNA is TGTGCCAGCAGCTTAGCCGACAGGGAAGTAGGAGATACGCAGTATTTT.

V gene TRBV5-1 combines with J gene TRBJ2-2; TRBD1 matches at 9 bases. The CDR3 sequence is 16 residues long. Looked up from germline, CDR1 is SGHRS and CDR2 is YFSETQ. The junction had 11 bases not matched to a gene; V was cut back by 7 bases and J by 4 bases. The CDR3 DNA is TGCGCCAGCTACGGTCCGGACAGGGGAGCCACCGGGGAGCTGTTTTTT. It yields the protein CASYGPDRGATGELFF. Based on the CDR3 plus reference TRBV5-1 and TRBJ2-2, the full variable domain is KAGVTQTPRYLIKTRGQQVTLSCSPISGHRSVSWYQQTPGQGLQFLFEYFSETQRNKGNFPGRFSGRQFSNSRSEMNVSTLELGDSALYLCASYGPDRGATGELFFGEGSRLTVL.

V is TRBV5-1 and J is TRBJ2-3, with 14 nucleotides matching TRBD2. This CDR3 has 14 amino acids. CDR1 and CDR2 from the germline V gene are SGHRS and YFSETQ. The V segment lost 0 bases and the J segment 14 bases; nucleotides outside the gene matches: 5. The CDR3 region is CASSLGLAGGPLYF. The CDR3 DNA sequence: TGCGCCAGCAGCTTGGGACTAGCGGGAGGGCCTCTGTATTTT.

The chain carries TRBV5-6 and TRBJ2-7; D possibly uses TRBD1 or TRBD2 (5 bases each). The length of the CDR3 is 15 residues. From germline, CDR1 is SGHDT and CDR2 YYEEEE. V was cut by 3 bases and J by 0 bases, with 13 bases left in between. The CDR3 DNA follows: TGTGCCAGCAGCTACTGGGACGGCCTCTCCTACGAGCAGTACTTC. This codes for CASSYWDGLSYEQYF.

V and J are TRBV28 and TRBJ2-7; TRBD2 is a possible D gene (5 bases). V was cut by 6 bases and J by 3 bases, with 15 bases left in between. CDR1 and CDR2 from the germline V gene are MDHEN and SYDVKM. The CDR3 runs to 14 residues. CDR3 bases: TGTGCCAGCAGCTTAGCGTATATCGGCTACGAGCAGTACTTC. Its translation: CASSLAYIGYEQYF.

This clone was seen more than once but under ten times. The gene calls are TRBV6-6 and TRBJ2-2, with TRBD1 matching over 8 bases. V lost 7 bases, J lost 13 bases, and 11 bases stayed unmatched. Germline CDR1 MNHNY, CDR2 SVGAGI (reference sequence). CDR3 length: 13 amino acids. The CDR3: CASTFTGTGGLFF. The DNA for the CDR3 is TGTGCCAGCACTTTTACGGGGACAGGCGGGCTGTTTTTT.

This clone was seen only a few times. This chain connects TRBV7-9 to TRBJ2-7, with D perhaps matching TRBD2 (7 bases). The CDR3 loop spans 14 amino acids. V dropped 0 bases and J dropped 6 bases, with 12 bases sitting between them. The germline gives CDR1 SEHNR, CDR2 FQNEAQ (reference sequence). DNA for the CDR3: TGTGCCAGCAGCTTAGCGGGGGGGCCGTCCGAGCAGTACTTC. It is translated as CASSLAGGPSEQYF.